The present T cell receptor beta chain was sequenced within a study of blood T cell repertoires in COVID-19. Turning to the study itself: Samples came from the United States, Italy and Spain, spanning acute and convalescent COVID-19.

After removal of 0 bases from V and 5 bases from J, the junction contained 8 bases not matched to a gene. The CDR3 consists of 16 residues. CDR1 SGHRS and CDR2 YFSETQ come from the germline V gene. The authors' processing: Quantification of nucleated cells was approximated via reference gene primer amplification. Profiling relied on immunoSEQ multiplex PCR, and the TCRdb table lists in-frame clones only, not all of them. V, J and clone size are taken as reported in that table, and D and trimming were inferred from the DNA itself. The profile shows 70,000 or so clones, approximately 90% of them singletons.

The clonotype comes from a young woman with acute or convalescent COVID-19. The chain links TRBV5-1 to TRBJ1-1, with TRBD1 matching over 9 bases. Sequences were obtained from peripheral blood. CDR3 loop: CASSLDIGTGSTEAFF. The CDR3 coding sequence is TGCGCCAGCAGCTTGGATATCGGGACAGGGTCAACTGAAGCTTTCTTT. Looking up the rest from reference TRBV5-1 and TRBJ1-1 gives the full variable domain: KAGVTQTPRYLIKTRGQQVTLSCSPISGHRSVSWYQQTPGQGLQFLFEYFSETQRNKGNFPGRFSGRQFSNSRSEMNVSTLELGDSALYLCASSLDIGTGSTEAFFGQGTRLTVV.